A single sample is the source of the 27 T cell receptor beta chains below, sequenced in a study of identifying expanded T cells in peripheral blood. This table comes from immunoSEQ multiplex PCR, and its TCRdb copy is limited to in-frame clones, with some not included. The sample has some 90,000 clones; approximately 84% are singletons. Sequences were obtained from blood. All receptors come from a person between 18 and 75 years old in good health.

In its sample, this clone was seen once. J is TRBJ1-4 and V is TRBV7-2; the match to TRBD1 covers 9 bases. This CDR3 spans 17 amino acids. With V trimmed by 4 bases and J by 8 bases, 14 bases remained unmatched. Germline V CDR1 and CDR2: SGHTA, FQGNSA. The CDR3 reads CASSSRPPGTGREKLFF. DNA for the CDR3: TGTGCCAGCAGCTCCCGGCCCCCAGGGACAGGGAGGGAAAAACTGTTTTTT.

This clone is labeled medium-sized. The gene calls are TRBV2 and TRBJ1-5; no firm D call. Germline-derived CDR1 and CDR2 are SNHLY and FYNNEI. The CDR3 has 14 residues. Trimming pared 7 bases from V and 0 bases from J, leaving 10 bases between. In DNA form, the CDR3 reads TGTGCCAGCACTAGGTTGAATAGCAATCAGCCCCAGCATTTT. Amino acid sequence: CASTRLNSNQPQHF.

The V and J genes are TRBV6-1 and TRBJ1-4, with D possibly being TRBD1 (6 bases). This CDR3 has 15 residues. CDR1 is MNHNS and CDR2 is SASEGT in the germline V gene. Trimming pared 8 bases from V and 4 bases from J, leaving 17 bases between. CDR3 in amino acids: CASGGAPSFNEKLFF. DNA of the CDR3: TGTGCCAGCGGGGGCGCGCCTTCCTTTAATGAAAAACTGTTTTTT.

J is TRBJ1-5 and V is TRBV4-3; D is possibly TRBD1 (6 bases). V lost 3 bases and J lost 6, with 12 bases in between. Germline-derived CDR1 and CDR2 are LGHNA and YSLEER. This CDR3 comprises 14 residues. The CDR3 is CASSHFRGGQPQHF. The CDR3 DNA is TGCGCCAGCAGCCATTTCAGGGGAGGTCAGCCCCAGCATTTT.

In regard to this clone: The junction and the germline gene differ at one end; a read error may be behind it. V usage is TRBV6-1 and J usage is TRBJ1-2, with TRBD1 identical over 7 bases. CDR3 length: 12 residues. Germline V gene sequence: CDR1 MNHNS, CDR2 SASEGT. The CDR3 spells CASRIGSSDRSF. Written as DNA, the CDR3 is TGTGCCAGCAGGATTGGGTCTTCGGACAGGTCCTTC.

This clone was observed once. This chain joins TRBV19 and TRBJ2-5; TRBD1 is a possible D gene (5 bases). Per germline, CDR1 LNHDA and CDR2 SQIVND (reference sequence). This CDR3 is 14 amino acids long. V lost 5 bases and J 2 bases, leaving 12 bases between the germline ends. CDR3 residues: CASSPDRAQETQYF. CDR3 nucleotide sequence: TGTGCCAGTAGTCCCGACAGAGCTCAAGAGACCCAGTACTTC.

This clone was seen only a few times. The chain recombines TRBV30 with TRBJ1-1; D is undetermined. CDR1 and CDR2 from the germline V gene are GTSNPN and SVGIG (reference sequence). This CDR3 is built from 13 residues. The V and J ends lost 1 base and 0 bases respectively, with 6 bases between them. This CDR3 is CAWSELMNTEAFF. The CDR3 DNA sequence: TGTGCCTGGAGTGAGCTAATGAACACTGAAGCTTTCTTT.

The rearrangement joins TRBV7-2 to TRBJ2-7, with D perhaps TRBD1 (5 bases). V lost 0 bases to trimming and J lost 4 bases, with 16 bases between them. Germline CDR1 and CDR2: SGHTA and FQGNSA. The CDR3 is 16 residues long. The CDR3 DNA reads TGTGCCAGCAGCTTAGCAATAACCGTAGGGGCTTACGAGCAGTACTTC. It is translated as CASSLAITVGAYEQYF.

A single count supports this clone. The V call is TRBV7-8, the J call TRBJ1-2; D ambiguous. Germline CDR1 SGHVS, CDR2 FQNEAQ. Trimming took off 5 bases at V and 0 bases at J, with 7 bases between the two ends. This CDR3 region has 13 residues. CDR3 region: CASSNTPNYGYTF. The CDR3 DNA is TGTGCCAGCAGCAATACCCCTAACTATGGCTACACCTTC.

The chain has TRBV6-5 and TRBJ1-4; D is perhaps TRBD1 (5 bases). Trimming took 2 bases from V and 14 from J, leaving 15 bases between them. Germline CDR1 reads MNHEY; CDR2 reads SVGAGI. The CDR3 totals 13 residues. For the CDR3, the DNA is TGTGCCAGCAGTTACGATCACGGGGGAAGGCTGTTTTTT. Its protein is CASSYDHGGRLFF.

This clone is labeled medium-sized (0.01 to 0.1%). The chain has TRBV6-4 and TRBJ2-3; 9 nucleotides agree with TRBD2. With 3 bases clipped from V and 4 bases from J, the junction kept 5 bases outside the gene matches. Germline-derived CDR1 and CDR2 are MRHNA and SNTAGT. The CDR3 has 15 residues. The CDR3 protein is CASSDLGGGADTQYF. Here the CDR3 DNA reads TGTGCCAGCAGTGATCTGGGCGGGGGGGCAGATACGCAGTATTTT.

V and J are TRBV14 and TRBJ1-4; D might be TRBD1 (5 bases). Between the trimmed V and J ends, which lost 1 base and 8 bases, there was a span of 17 bases. In germline, CDR1 is SGHDN, CDR2 FVKESK. The CDR3 is 16 residues long. CDR3 amino acids: CASSQGDRGAWEKLFF. The CDR3 DNA reads as TGTGCCAGCAGCCAAGGGGATCGAGGGGCGTGGGAAAAACTGTTTTTT.

This chain links TRBV7-2 with TRBJ2-2; 7 nucleotides match TRBD2. Germline values: CDR1 SGHTA, CDR2 FQGNSA. V trimming: 5 bases; J trimming: 0 bases; junction bases outside the gene matches: 3. The CDR3 length is 15 residues. The CDR3 DNA is TGTGCCAGCAGCGGGCGGGGGACGAACACCGGGGAGCTGTTTTTT. Translated: CASSGRGTNTGELFF.

Judged by abundance, this clone is medium-sized. This sequence joins TRBV19 and TRBJ1-2, with D perhaps TRBD1 (5 bases). The CDR3 is 14 amino acids. CDR1 and CDR2 (germline): LNHDA, SQIVND (reference sequence). The V and J ends lost 4 bases and 0 bases respectively, with 9 bases between them. This chain's CDR3 is CASSTDRANYGYTF. CDR3 coding DNA: TGTGCCAGTAGTACAGACAGAGCTAACTATGGCTACACCTTC.

This clone occurred a few times. The CDR3 protein is CASNRPLARGPVYGYTF. Written as DNA, the CDR3 is TGTGCCAGCAACCGCCCATTAGCAAGGGGGCCTGTCTATGGCTACACCTTC. The V call is TRBV5-6, the J call TRBJ1-2, with 7 bases fitting TRBD1. V dropped 6 bases and J dropped 4; count of bases not matched to a gene: 18. The CDR3 totals 17 residues. Germline CDR1 and CDR2: SGHDT and YYEEEE.

The chain recombines TRBV4-3 with TRBJ1-2; D is undetermined. Trimming left V 4 bases short and J 5 bases short, with 29 bases between. The germline V gene has CDR1 LGHNA and CDR2 YSLEER. The CDR3 covers 19 residues. The CDR3 bases are TGCGCCAGCAGCCCACCTTCCCGTCCCAGCCCCAGGAATCGGTATGGCTACACCTTC. Residues: CASSPPSRPSPRNRYGYTF.

Only a few counts were recorded for this clone. This chain uses TRBV5-1 with TRBJ1-1; possible D gene TRBD1, 5 bases. The germline V gene has CDR1 SGHRS and CDR2 YFSETQ. CDR3 length: 15 amino acids. With 1 base removed from V and 1 base from J, the gap between germline ends came to 11 bases. In nucleotides, the CDR3 is TGCGCCAGCAGCTTGCAGGGTGGATGGAACACTGAAGCTTTCTTT. It yields the protein CASSLQGGWNTEAFF.

The chain uses TRBV6-1 and TRBJ1-5, with unresolved D. The CDR3 contains 15 residues. Germline V gene data show CDR1 as MNHNS and CDR2 as SASEGT. V was clipped by 1 base and J by 4 bases, with 11 bases between them. The CDR3 DNA is TGTGCCAGCAGTGAAGTAGGAGGGCAGAATCAGCCCCAGCATTTT. Its translation is CASSEVGGQNQPQHF.

This chain uses TRBV4-3 with TRBJ1-1; TRBD1 agrees at 10 bases. CDR1 and CDR2 from the germline V gene are LGHNA and YSLEER. V shed 3 bases and J 6 bases; nucleotides not matched to a gene: 7. This CDR3 spans 15 amino acids. CDR3 in amino acids: CASSHSGQGTAEAFF. DNA of the CDR3: TGCGCCAGCAGCCATTCGGGACAGGGGACGGCTGAAGCTTTCTTT.

The chain joins TRBV2 to TRBJ1-2; D is possibly TRBD1 (6 bases). The CDR3 has 15 residues. The V end lost 7 bases, the J end lost 8 bases, and 23 bases lay between the germline ends. Per germline, CDR1 SNHLY and CDR2 FYNNEI. In DNA, the CDR3 is TGTGCCAGCACTCCCACCGGCGCCCGGGGGCCGGGCTACACCTTC. It codes for CASTPTGARGPGYTF.

A few counts support this clone. The genes are TRBV29-1 and TRBJ1-5; 8 nucleotides agree with TRBD1. V lost 7 bases to trimming and J lost 2 bases; unmatched junction nucleotides: 4. CDR1 and CDR2 (germline): SQVTM, ANQGSEA. This CDR3 comprises 13 residues. The DNA for the CDR3 is TGCAGCGCGGTGACAGGGGGCAATCAGCCCCAGCATTTT. This sequence encodes CSAVTGGNQPQHF.

This chain uses TRBV6-1 with TRBJ2-7; unclear D gene. Per germline, CDR1 MNHNS and CDR2 SASEGT. The ends were cut back, 6 bases at V and 13 bases at J, with 13 bases in the middle. This CDR3 region has 10 residues. For the CDR3, the DNA is TGTGCCAGCAGCGCGAATAGTCCTTACTTC. It specifies CASSANSPYF.

V usage is TRBV7-3 and J usage is TRBJ2-5; possibly TRBD1 or TRBD2 for D (6 bases each). Germline V gene sequence: CDR1 SGHTA, CDR2 FQGTGA. CDR3 size: 13 residues. The V end lost 5 bases, the J end lost 5 bases, and 12 bases lay between the germline ends. CDR3 loop: CASSGGPRETQYF. CDR3 sequence (DNA): TGTGCCAGCAGCGGGGGGCCTAGGGAGACCCAGTACTTC.

This clone was detected only once. The rearrangement uses TRBV4-3 and TRBJ1-2; D gene uncertain. Germline lookup yields CDR1 LGHNA and CDR2 YSLEER. V was pared by 1 base and J by 0 bases, with 12 bases between. The CDR3 loop spans 16 amino acids. CDR3 in amino acids: CASSQAHPTSNYGYTF. CDR3 DNA: TGCGCCAGCAGCCAAGCCCACCCGACATCTAACTATGGCTACACCTTC.

The chain couples TRBV30 to TRBJ1-1; D unclear. The CDR3 runs 12 residues. The germline CDR1 and CDR2 sequences are GTSNPN and SVGIG (reference sequence). V lost 2 bases, J lost 5 bases, and 9 bases lay in between. CDR3 nucleotides: TGTGCCTGGAGTCCTTGGGGTACTGAAGCTTTCTTT. As protein: CAWSPWGTEAFF. The variable domain in full, with the rest retrieved from reference TRBV30 and TRBJ1-1, is SQTIHQWPATLVQPVGSPLSLECTVEGTSNPNLYWYRQAAGRGLQLLFYSVGIGQISSEVPQNLSASRPQDRQFILSSKKLLLSDSGFYLCAWSPWGTEAFFGQGTRLTVV.

CDR3 nucleotide sequence: TGTGCCAGCACCGACAGGGACCCTAACTATGGCTACACCTTC. Encoded protein: CASTDRDPNYGYTF. The chain joins TRBV2 to TRBJ1-2; 7 bases agree with TRBD1. The CDR3 is made up of 14 amino acids. V dropped 7 bases and J dropped 0; count of bases not matched to a gene: 5. Germline loops: CDR1 SNHLY, CDR2 FYNNEI. The entire variable domain, with the rest obtained from reference TRBV2 and TRBJ1-2, is as follows: EPEVTQTPSHQVTQMGQEVILRCVPISNHLYFYWYRQILGQKVEFLVSFYNNEISEKSEIFDDQFSVERPDGSNFTLKIRSTKLEDSAMYFCASTDRDPNYGYTFGSGTRLTVV.

J is TRBJ2-3 and V is TRBV7-2, with a weak D call TRBD1 (6 bases). The CDR3 runs 13 residues. The germline V and J ends were trimmed by 6 bases and 4 bases, with 11 bases remaining between them. Germline CDR1 is SGHTA and CDR2 is FQGNSA. DNA of the CDR3: TGTGCCAGCAGTTTAAACAGGGCAGATACGCAGTATTTT. Its translation is CASSLNRADTQYF.